This passage covers 7 T cell receptor beta chains from one sample sequenced in a study of T cells in Graves' hyperthyroidism and ophthalmopathy. What was amplified from RNA transcripts were TCR beta CDR3 regions. Researchers ran a first-round RT-PCR on the TCR CDR3 using the HTBI primer set. TCRdb ran MiXCR on the multiplex PCR reads and lists one entry per CDR3 protein. Found here are about 740,000 distinct CDR3 sequences, approximately 15% of them singletons; the top ten hold about 9.4%. The sequencing input was blood. The receptor source for this set is a woman aged 18-29 years with Graves' hyperthyroidism.

This clonotype was recorded at least ten times. In nucleotides, the CDR3 is TGTGCCTTCCGGACCGATCTAAACACTGAAGCTTTCTTT. Its translation is CAFRTDLNTEAFF. This chain links TRBV5-4 with TRBJ1-1; D is unresolved. The V gene's germline CDR1 is SGHNT and CDR2 YYREEE (reference sequence). V lost 10 bases, J lost 2 bases, and 15 bases lay in between. The CDR3 runs to 13 residues.

This clonotype was seen repeatedly, ten times or more. The chain employs TRBV2 and TRBJ2-3; 8 bases align to TRBD1. Germline lookup yields CDR1 SNHLY and CDR2 FYNNEI. The CDR3 is made up of 15 amino acids. The V gene end was trimmed by 6 bases and the J gene end by 7 bases; junction bases not matched to a gene: 12. CDR3 bases: TGTGCCAGCAGGGCACGGACAGGGACCGGGAATACGCAGTATTTT. Translation: CASRARTGTGNTQYF.

This clonotype was detected many times. The J gene is TRBJ2-1, the V gene TRBV30, with D tentatively TRBD2 (6 bases). Per the germline V gene, CDR1 is GTSNPN and CDR2 is SVGIG (reference sequence). V was pared by 2 bases and J by 5 bases, with 10 bases between. The CDR3 spans 13 residues. DNA of the CDR3: TGTGCCTGGAGTCGGGGGTTCGACAATGAGCAGTTCTTC. It yields the protein CAWSRGFDNEQFF.

The table lists this clonotype with many counts. The chain combines TRBV4-2 with TRBJ1-2; D might be TRBD1 (6 bases). V was pared by 0 bases and J by 6 bases, with 17 bases between. Germline V gives CDR1 LGHNA, CDR2 YNFKEQ. The CDR3 has 16 residues. The CDR3 DNA is TGTGCCAGCAGCCAAGATTTCCGGGGGGCTGGTGATGGCTACACCTTC. Translated: CASSQDFRGAGDGYTF.

Only a few counts were recorded for this clonotype. The chain employs TRBV11-2 and TRBJ2-2, with 14 bases aligning to TRBD2. From germline, CDR1 is SGHAT and CDR2 FQNNGV. Trimming at V came to 4 bases and at J to 2 bases, leaving 6 bases not matched to a gene. The CDR3 runs 18 residues. The CDR3 reads CASSSGLAGEFNTGELFF. In nucleotides, the CDR3 is TGTGCCAGCAGCTCGGGACTAGCGGGAGAATTCAACACCGGGGAGCTGTTTTTT.

In this sample, this clonotype turned up a few times. The V call is TRBV7-9, the J call TRBJ2-7; a weak D match, TRBD2 (6 bases). Trimming cost V 1 base and J 3 bases, with 13 bases left between them. The CDR3 extends over 15 amino acids. Per the germline V gene, CDR1 is SEHNR and CDR2 is FQNEAQ (reference sequence). CDR3 protein: CASSLDDSGIYEQYF. The CDR3 region has the DNA TGTGCCAGCAGCTTAGATGATAGCGGAATCTACGAGCAGTACTTC. Drawing the rest from reference TRBV7-9 and TRBJ2-7, the complete variable domain is DTGVSQNPRHKITKRGQNVTFRCDPISEHNRLYWYRQTLGQGPEFLTYFQNEAQLEKSRLLSDRFSAERPKGSFSTLEIQRTEQGDSAMYLCASSLDDSGIYEQYFGPGTRLTVT.

This clonotype was found many times. This chain uses TRBV18 with TRBJ2-5, with 9 positions matching TRBD2. The CDR3 loop spans 14 amino acids. Trimming cost V 2 bases and J 5 bases; bases outside gene matches: 3. Germline V CDR1 and CDR2: KGHSH, LQKENI. The DNA for the CDR3 is TGTGCCAGCTCACCAGCGGGAGGGCCGGAGACCCAGTACTTC. It translates to CASSPAGGPETQYF.